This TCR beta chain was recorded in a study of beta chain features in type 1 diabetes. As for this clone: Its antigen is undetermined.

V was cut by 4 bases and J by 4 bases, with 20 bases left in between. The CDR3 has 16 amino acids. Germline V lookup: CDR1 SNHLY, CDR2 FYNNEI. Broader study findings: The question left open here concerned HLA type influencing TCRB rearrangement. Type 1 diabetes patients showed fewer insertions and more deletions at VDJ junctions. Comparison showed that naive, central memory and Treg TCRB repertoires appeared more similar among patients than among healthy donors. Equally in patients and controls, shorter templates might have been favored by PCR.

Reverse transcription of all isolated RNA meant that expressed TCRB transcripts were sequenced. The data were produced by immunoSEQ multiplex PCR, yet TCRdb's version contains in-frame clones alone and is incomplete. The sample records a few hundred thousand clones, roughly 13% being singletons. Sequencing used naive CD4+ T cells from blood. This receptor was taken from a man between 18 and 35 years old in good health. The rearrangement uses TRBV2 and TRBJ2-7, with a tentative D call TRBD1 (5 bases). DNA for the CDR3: TGTGCCAGCAGTGCCCTTGAGAGGACATACCTATACGAGCAGTACTTC. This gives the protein CASSALERTYLYEQYF. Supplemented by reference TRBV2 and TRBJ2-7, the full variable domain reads EPEVTQTPSHQVTQMGQEVILRCVPISNHLYFYWYRQILGQKVEFLVSFYNNEISEKSEIFDDQFSVERPDGSNFTLKIRSTKLEDSAMYFCASSALERTYLYEQYFGPGTRLTVT.